The 26 T cell receptor beta chains presented below share a single source sample, sequenced in a study of T-cell reconstitution after alpha-beta-depleted transplantation in children. Unique molecular identifiers were incorporated when the TCRbeta library was constructed. MiXCR, run by TCRdb on the PCR reads, gives a single entry per CDR3 protein. The table lists some 150,000 distinct CDR3 sequences, about 9% of them singletons. Sequencing used PBMCs, mostly from graft donor cells, obtained 180 days after TCRalphabeta/CD19-depleted stem cell transplant. The receptors were sampled from a female patient aged 2 to 10 who had a stem cell transplant for congenital amegakaryocytic thrombocytopenia, so the T cells may come from the graft donor.

The table lists this clonotype with many counts. This chain connects TRBV4-3 to TRBJ1-6; D uncertain. Trimming took 2 bases from V and 8 from J, leaving 13 bases between them. Germline values: CDR1 LGHNA, CDR2 YSLEER. The CDR3 extends over 15 amino acids. The CDR3 DNA sequence: TGCGCCAGCAGCCAATACAGTAGGTCGGATTCACCCCTCCACTTT. Its translation: CASSQYSRSDSPLHF.

This clonotype was counted many times. This sequence joins TRBV10-3 and TRBJ2-3, with 7 bases that match TRBD2. The V gene end was trimmed by 6 bases and the J gene end by 6 bases; junction bases not matched to a gene: 15. The CDR3 contains 16 residues. CDR1 and CDR2 from the germline V gene are ENHRY and SYGVKD. The CDR3 sequence is CAIRSRLASERDTQYF. The CDR3 DNA sequence: TGTGCCATCAGATCCCGACTAGCTTCAGAAAGGGATACGCAGTATTTT.

Written as DNA, the CDR3 is TGTGCCAGTAGGAGGCTTGGATCTAAAACTAACTATGGCTACACCTTC. Amino acid sequence: CASRRLGSKTNYGYTF. V is TRBV19 and J is TRBJ1-2; D unresolved. The CDR3 covers 16 residues. The V end was cut by 6 bases, the J end by 0 bases, with 17 bases between. From germline, CDR1 is LNHDA and CDR2 SQIVND (reference sequence).

The chain uses TRBV10-3 and TRBJ2-7, with a weak D call TRBD2 (6 bases). The germline V gene encodes CDR1 ENHRY and CDR2 SYGVKD. V lost 3 bases and J 4 bases, leaving 19 bases between the germline ends. The CDR3 is made up of 16 amino acids. This CDR3 is CAISEPGLASNYEQYF. DNA of the CDR3: TGTGCCATCAGTGAACCGGGACTGGCCTCAAATTACGAGCAGTACTTC.

This clonotype appeared a few times. The chain joins TRBV27 to TRBJ2-7, with TRBD2 identical over 8 bases. Germline values: CDR1 MNHEY, CDR2 SMNVEV (reference sequence). The V gene end was trimmed by 8 bases and the J gene end by 1 base; junction bases not matched to a gene: 10. The CDR3 loop spans 15 amino acids. CDR3 DNA: TGTGCCAGCGGATCGGGACTAGGCGTATCCTACGAGCAGTACTTC. It is translated as CASGSGLGVSYEQYF.

This clonotype has more than one count but fewer than ten. The chain recombines TRBV5-1 with TRBJ2-7; D may correspond to TRBD1 or TRBD2 (5 bases each). Germline CDR1 and CDR2: SGHRS and YFSETQ. This CDR3 is 16 amino acids long. V was shortened by 4 bases and J by 0 bases, with 17 bases between the two germline ends. The CDR3, as DNA: TGCGCCAGCAGCAACCGGGGTGGGACGAGCTCCTACGAGCAGTACTTC. As protein: CASSNRGGTSSYEQYF.

In regard to this clonotype: A much larger clone lies one base from this, so it may be a read error. The chain links TRBV20-1 to TRBJ2-7; tentatively, D is TRBD1 (5 bases). CDR1 is DFQATT, CDR2 SNEGSKA, per germline (reference sequence). The CDR3 is made up of 18 amino acids. CDR3 sequence reads: CSVRDSQLSTGLPYEQYF. CDR3 nucleotides: TGCAGTGTTAGAGATTCACAACTAAGTACAGGTCTTCCCTACGAGCAGTACTTC.

V gene TRBV28 combines with J gene TRBJ2-4; D unresolved. Germline CDR1 MDHEN, CDR2 SYDVKM. This CDR3 comprises 17 residues. The V and J ends lost 1 base and 1 base respectively, with 14 bases between them. The CDR3 DNA sequence: TGTGCCAGCAGTTTATTCTCAATGGGGATCGCCAAAAACATTCAGTACTTC. Encoded protein: CASSLFSMGIAKNIQYF.

This clonotype was recorded many times. The chain has TRBV7-9 and TRBJ2-5, with D possibly being TRBD1 or TRBD2 (5 bases each). The germline gives CDR1 SEHNR, CDR2 FQNEAQ (reference sequence). The CDR3 contains 10 residues. V was cut by 8 bases and J by 6 bases, with 7 bases left in between. The CDR3 spells CASEGKTQYF. The CDR3 coding sequence is TGTGCCAGCGAGGGGAAGACCCAGTACTTC.

In regard to this clonotype: At one of its ends the junction is not consistent with the germline gene, which may arise from a read error. The chain combines TRBV18 with TRBJ2-1, with 9 bases matching TRBD1. The V gene's germline CDR1 is KGHSH and CDR2 LQKENI. The CDR3 totals 14 residues. The CDR3 DNA sequence: TGTTCCAGCTCTCCTGGACAGGGGCAGCCCGAGCAGTTCTTC. Translated, it gives CSSSPGQGQPEQFF.

In this sample, this clonotype turned up many times. The chain couples TRBV12-3 or TRBV12-4 to TRBJ1-2; D not resolved. This CDR3 is built from 16 residues. V lost 4 bases and J 0 bases, leaving 15 bases between the germline ends. In nucleotides, the CDR3 is TGTGCCAGCAGTTCGAACAGTGATGGGGCTAACTATGGCTACACCTTC. Protein: CASSSNSDGANYGYTF.

The chain joins TRBV3-1 to TRBJ2-3, with 8 bases that match TRBD2. Looked up from germline, CDR1 is LGHDT and CDR2 is YNNKEL (reference sequence). The CDR3 is 17 residues long. J gave up 5 bases and V 0 bases, and 10 bases lay outside the gene matches. CDR3 nucleotide sequence: TGTGCCAGCAGCCAAGATAATGGCGGGAGGTCCAAAGATACGCAGTATTTT. Residues: CASSQDNGGRSKDTQYF.

This clonotype appeared many times. The rearrangement joins TRBV24-1 to TRBJ1-3; weak D call: TRBD1 (5 bases). This CDR3 is 14 amino acids long. Trimming took 9 bases from V and 0 from J, leaving 11 bases between them. Germline CDR1 KGHDR, CDR2 SFDVKD. CDR3 in amino acids: CATWDGLSGNTIYF. The DNA of the CDR3 is TGTGCCACCTGGGACGGGCTCTCTGGAAACACCATATATTTT.

This clonotype was detected ten times or more. This rearrangement joins TRBV20-1 to TRBJ1-4; 7 bases fit TRBD1. The CDR3 covers 12 residues. The V gene's germline CDR1 is DFQATT and CDR2 SNEGSKA (reference sequence). The V and J ends lost 6 bases and 8 bases, in that order; junction bases with no gene match: 6. This CDR3 is CSATGVAEKLFF. The DNA of the CDR3 is TGCAGTGCAACAGGGGTGGCGGAAAAACTGTTTTTT.

This clonotype was detected ten times or more. The CDR3 loop reads CSARSIRENTEAFF. CDR3 bases: TGCAGTGCTAGAAGTATAAGGGAGAACACTGAAGCTTTCTTT. The J gene is TRBJ1-1, the V gene TRBV20-1; no reliable D call. The germline V gene has CDR1 DFQATT and CDR2 SNEGSKA (reference sequence). The germline V and J ends were trimmed by 2 bases and 1 base, with 11 bases remaining between them. The CDR3 runs 14 residues.

This clonotype came up a few times. The chain links TRBV4-3 to TRBJ1-5; D remains ambiguous. Germline CDR1 and CDR2: LGHNA and YSLEER. CDR3 length: 14 amino acids. Deletions cut 1 base from V and 4 bases from J, with 8 bases between. Written as DNA, the CDR3 is TGCGCCAGCAGCCAAGTGGGTAGGAATCAGCCCCAGCATTTT. Translating gives CASSQVGRNQPQHF.

The chain carries TRBV7-7 and TRBJ2-7; D may correspond to TRBD1 or TRBD2 (6 bases each). The CDR3 has 15 residues. The germline V and J ends were trimmed by 5 bases and 3 bases, with 17 bases remaining between them. Germline assignment: CDR1 SSHAT and CDR2 FNYEAQ (reference sequence). CDR3 in DNA: TGTGCCAGCAGCGTAAGGGGGAGCGGGTACTACGAGCAGTACTTC. Its protein product is CASSVRGSGYYEQYF. Complete variable domain (other parts from reference TRBV7-7 and TRBJ2-7): GAGVSQSPRYKVTKRGQDVTLRCDPISSHATLYWYQQALGQGPEFLTYFNYEAQPDKSGLPSDRFSAERPEGSISTLTIQRTEQRDSAMYRCASSVRGSGYYEQYFGPGTRLTVT.

V is TRBV4-2 and J is TRBJ2-1, with no clear D. Trimming left V 3 bases short and J 9 bases short, with 9 bases between. Germline CDR1 LGHNA, CDR2 YNFKEQ. This CDR3 spans 12 amino acids. DNA of the CDR3: TGTGCCAGCAGCCACCCCACGGGTGAGCAGTTCTTC. Residues: CASSHPTGEQFF.

Only a few counts were recorded for this clonotype. V and J are TRBV4-2 and TRBJ2-7; weak D call: TRBD1 (6 bases). Germline V gene lookup returns CDR1 LGHNA and CDR2 YNFKEQ. CDR3 length equals 16 residues. V was cut by 0 bases and J by 0 bases, with 12 bases left in between. The CDR3 coding sequence is TGTGCCAGCAGCCAAGAAGGGACAAGAAGCTCCTACGAGCAGTACTTC. Translated: CASSQEGTRSSYEQYF.

By its share, this clonotype is medium-sized. The rearrangement uses TRBV5-1 and TRBJ2-1, with D possibly matching TRBD2 (6 bases). V was trimmed by 7 bases and J by 11 bases, leaving 16 bases between them. Germline CDR1 reads SGHRS; CDR2 reads YFSETQ. The CDR3 runs 12 residues. CDR3 sequence (DNA): TGCGCCAGCCCCGGGGGAGCGGATCAGCAGTTCTTC. Amino acids: CASPGGADQQFF.

This clonotype showed up many times. The chain uses TRBV9 and TRBJ1-2; D is possibly TRBD1 (5 bases). CDR1 is SGDLS, CDR2 YYNGEE, per germline. The CDR3 loop spans 16 amino acids. V was shortened by 4 bases and J by 7 bases, with 23 bases between the two germline ends. The CDR3 reads CASSPHPGDGAFGYTF. The CDR3 DNA reads TGTGCCAGCAGCCCCCACCCTGGGGACGGCGCTTTTGGCTACACCTTC. The full variable domain, rest sourced from reference TRBV9 and TRBJ1-2, is DSGVTQTPKHLITATGQRVTLRCSPRSGDLSVYWYQQSLDQGLQFLIQYYNGEERAKGNILERFSAQQFPDLHSELNLSSLELGDSALYFCASSPHPGDGAFGYTFGSGTRLTVV.

This clonotype appeared many times. The chain couples TRBV6-1 to TRBJ2-7, with unresolved D. The CDR3 length is 14 residues. Trimming took off 1 base at V and 3 bases at J, with 10 bases between the two ends. CDR1 and CDR2 (germline): MNHNS, SASEGT. In nucleotides, the CDR3 is TGTGCCAGCAGTGAAGAGGGCTGGGGCTACGAGCAGTACTTC. This translates into CASSEEGWGYEQYF.

The chain recombines TRBV12-3 or TRBV12-4 with TRBJ2-4; 8 bases map to TRBD1. Trimming took 5 bases from V and 0 from J; bases not matched to a gene: 9. This CDR3 is built from 17 residues. The DNA for the CDR3 is TGTGCCAGCAGTCCCCAGGGACAGGCCATAGCCAAAAACATTCAGTACTTC. Residues: CASSPQGQAIAKNIQYF.

Ten or more counts support this clonotype. The V and J genes are TRBV28 and TRBJ1-1; D gene ambiguous. CDR1 and CDR2 (germline): MDHEN, SYDVKM. V lost 3 bases and J lost 0, with 2 bases in between. The CDR3 consists of 12 residues. The CDR3 bases are TGTGCCAGCAGTTTTCTGAACACTGAAGCTTTCTTT. Translation: CASSFLNTEAFF.

This clonotype was detected many times. V usage is TRBV5-1 and J usage is TRBJ2-1; TRBD1 is a possible D gene (6 bases). The CDR3 covers 14 residues. Between the trimmed V and J ends, which lost 3 bases and 10 bases, there was a span of 17 bases. The V gene's germline CDR1 is SGHRS and CDR2 YFSETQ. The CDR3 DNA reads TGCGCCAGCAGCTCCATGGCAGGGGTTCCCGAGCAGTTCTTC. It specifies CASSSMAGVPEQFF.

This clonotype was detected many times. This chain connects TRBV6-1 to TRBJ2-1, with D unclear. V was clipped by 4 bases and J by 5 bases, with 18 bases between them. Germline CDR1 and CDR2: MNHNS and SASEGT. The CDR3 is made up of 16 amino acids. The CDR3 DNA follows: TGTGCCAGCAGTGCGGTCAGCCCTCCGCCTCACAATGAGCAGTTCTTC. This encodes CASSAVSPPPHNEQFF.